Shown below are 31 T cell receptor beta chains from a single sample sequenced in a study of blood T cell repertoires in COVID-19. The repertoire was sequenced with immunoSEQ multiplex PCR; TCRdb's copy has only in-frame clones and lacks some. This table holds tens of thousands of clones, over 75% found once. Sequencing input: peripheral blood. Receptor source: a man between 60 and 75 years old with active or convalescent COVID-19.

For the CDR3, the DNA is TGTGCCAGCAGCTTAGGGGACAGCCTCTCTGGGGCCAACGTCCTGACTTTC. This gives the protein CASSLGDSLSGANVLTF. This chain joins TRBV5-8 and TRBJ2-6; 7 positions agree with TRBD1. The CDR3 consists of 17 residues. The V and J ends lost 2 bases and 0 bases, in that order; junction bases with no gene match: 5. Germline V gives CDR1 SGHTS, CDR2 YDEGEE.

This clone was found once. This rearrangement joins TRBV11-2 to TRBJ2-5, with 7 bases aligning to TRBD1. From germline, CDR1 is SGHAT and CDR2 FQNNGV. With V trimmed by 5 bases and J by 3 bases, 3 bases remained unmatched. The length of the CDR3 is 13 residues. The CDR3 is CASSRDREETQYF. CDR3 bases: TGTGCCAGCAGCCGCGACAGGGAAGAGACCCAGTACTTC.

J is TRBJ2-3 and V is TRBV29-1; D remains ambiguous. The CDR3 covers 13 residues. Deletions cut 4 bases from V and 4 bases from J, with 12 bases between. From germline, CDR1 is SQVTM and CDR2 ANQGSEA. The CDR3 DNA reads TGCAGCGTTGGATGGGCCGCCGCAGATACGCAGTATTTT. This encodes CSVGWAAADTQYF.

DNA of the CDR3: TGTGCCAGCAGCTTGGGGTTTGGCGGGAGGTCCTACAATGAGCAGTTCTTC. This encodes CASSLGFGGRSYNEQFF. This chain connects TRBV5-5 to TRBJ2-1; 8 positions match TRBD2. The V gene end was trimmed by 0 bases and the J gene end by 1 base; junction bases not matched to a gene: 6. CDR1 SGHKS and CDR2 YYEKEE come from the germline V gene (reference sequence). The CDR3 is 17 amino acids.

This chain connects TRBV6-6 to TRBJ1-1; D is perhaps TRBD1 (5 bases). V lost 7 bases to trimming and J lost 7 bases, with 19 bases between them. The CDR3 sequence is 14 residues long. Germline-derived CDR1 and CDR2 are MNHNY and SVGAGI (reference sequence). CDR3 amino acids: CASTKGLLLGEAFF. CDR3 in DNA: TGTGCCAGCACCAAGGGACTGCTGTTGGGTGAAGCTTTCTTT.

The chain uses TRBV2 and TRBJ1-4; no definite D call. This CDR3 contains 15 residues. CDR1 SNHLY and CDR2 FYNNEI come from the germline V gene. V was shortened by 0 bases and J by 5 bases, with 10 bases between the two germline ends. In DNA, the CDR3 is TGTGCCAGCAGTGAAGCGGGCATCGGAAATGAAAAACTGTTTTTT. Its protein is CASSEAGIGNEKLFF.

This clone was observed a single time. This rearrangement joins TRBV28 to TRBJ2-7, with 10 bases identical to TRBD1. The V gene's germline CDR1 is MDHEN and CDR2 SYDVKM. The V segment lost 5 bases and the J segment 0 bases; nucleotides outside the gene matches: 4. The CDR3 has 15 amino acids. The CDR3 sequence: CASSPRTGGSYEQYF. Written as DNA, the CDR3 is TGTGCCAGCAGTCCGCGGACAGGGGGCTCCTACGAGCAGTACTTC.

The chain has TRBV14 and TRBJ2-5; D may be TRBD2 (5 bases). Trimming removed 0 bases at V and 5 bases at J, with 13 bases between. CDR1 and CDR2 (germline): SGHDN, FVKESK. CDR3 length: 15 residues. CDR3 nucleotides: TGTGCCAGCAGCCAAGATGTAAAGCCGGGGGAGACCCAGTACTTC. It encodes CASSQDVKPGETQYF.

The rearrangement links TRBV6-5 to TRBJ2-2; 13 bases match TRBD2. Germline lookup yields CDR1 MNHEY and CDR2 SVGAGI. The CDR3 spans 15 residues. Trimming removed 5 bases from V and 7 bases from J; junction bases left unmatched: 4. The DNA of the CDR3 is TGTGCCAGCAGTAGACTAGCGGGAGGTGGCGGGGAGCTGTTTTTT. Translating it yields CASSRLAGGGGELFF.

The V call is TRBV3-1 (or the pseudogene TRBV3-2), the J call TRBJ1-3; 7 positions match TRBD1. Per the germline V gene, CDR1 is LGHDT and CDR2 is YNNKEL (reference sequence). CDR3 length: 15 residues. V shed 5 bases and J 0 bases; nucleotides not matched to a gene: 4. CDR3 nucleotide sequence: TGTGCCAGCAGCAAGGGGACAGTCTCTGGAAACACCATATATTTT. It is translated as CASSKGTVSGNTIYF.

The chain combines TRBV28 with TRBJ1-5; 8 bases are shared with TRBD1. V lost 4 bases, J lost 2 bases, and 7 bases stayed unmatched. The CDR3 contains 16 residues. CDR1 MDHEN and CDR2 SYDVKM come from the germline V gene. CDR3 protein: CASSSARGQGNQPQHF. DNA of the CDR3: TGTGCCAGCAGTTCCGCTCGGGGACAGGGCAATCAGCCCCAGCATTTT.

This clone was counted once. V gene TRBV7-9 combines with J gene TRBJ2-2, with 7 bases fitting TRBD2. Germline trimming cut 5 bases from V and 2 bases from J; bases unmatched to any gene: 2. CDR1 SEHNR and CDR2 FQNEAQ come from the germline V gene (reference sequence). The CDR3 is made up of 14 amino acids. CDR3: CASSGGVNTGELFF. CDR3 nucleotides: TGTGCCAGCAGCGGGGGGGTAAACACCGGGGAGCTGTTTTTT.

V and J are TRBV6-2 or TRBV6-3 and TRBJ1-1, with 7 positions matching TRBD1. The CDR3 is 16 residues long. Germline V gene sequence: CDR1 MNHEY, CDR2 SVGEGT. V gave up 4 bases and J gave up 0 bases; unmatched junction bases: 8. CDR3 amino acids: CASSSGQRIMNTEAFF. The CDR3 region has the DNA TGTGCCAGCAGTTCGGGACAGCGAATTATGAACACTGAAGCTTTCTTT.

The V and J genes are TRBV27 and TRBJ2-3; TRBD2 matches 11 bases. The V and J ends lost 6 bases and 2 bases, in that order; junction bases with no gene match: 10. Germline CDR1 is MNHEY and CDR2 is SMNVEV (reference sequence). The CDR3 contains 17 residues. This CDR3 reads CASRRGLTSGNTDTQYF. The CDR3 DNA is TGTGCCAGCAGGAGGGGACTGACTAGCGGGAACACAGATACGCAGTATTTT.

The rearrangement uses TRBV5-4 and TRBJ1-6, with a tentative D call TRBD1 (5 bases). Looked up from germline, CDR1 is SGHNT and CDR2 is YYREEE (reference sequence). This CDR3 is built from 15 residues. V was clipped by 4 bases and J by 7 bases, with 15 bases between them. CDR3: CASSPTTDFNSPLHF. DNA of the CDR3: TGTGCCAGCAGCCCCACGACAGACTTCAATTCACCCCTCCACTTT.

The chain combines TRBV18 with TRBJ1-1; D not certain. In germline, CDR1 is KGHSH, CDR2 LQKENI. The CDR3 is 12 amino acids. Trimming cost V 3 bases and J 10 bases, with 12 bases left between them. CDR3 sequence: CASSPSGGGAFF. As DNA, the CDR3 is TGTGCCAGCTCACCGTCGGGAGGAGGAGCTTTCTTT.

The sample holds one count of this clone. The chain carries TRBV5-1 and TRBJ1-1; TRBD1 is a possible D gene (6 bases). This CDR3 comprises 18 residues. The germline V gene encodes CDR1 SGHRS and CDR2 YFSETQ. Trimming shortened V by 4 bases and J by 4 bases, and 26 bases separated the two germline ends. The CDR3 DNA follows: TGCGCCAGCAGCCGCCAAGAAAAATTACAGGGCGTGGGCACTGAAGCTTTCTTT. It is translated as CASSRQEKLQGVGTEAFF.

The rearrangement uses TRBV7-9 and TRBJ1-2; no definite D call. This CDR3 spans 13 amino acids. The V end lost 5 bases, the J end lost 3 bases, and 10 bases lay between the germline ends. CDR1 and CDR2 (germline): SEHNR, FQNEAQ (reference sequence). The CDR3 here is CASSPWGDYGYTF. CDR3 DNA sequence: TGTGCCAGCAGCCCTTGGGGAGACTATGGCTACACCTTC.

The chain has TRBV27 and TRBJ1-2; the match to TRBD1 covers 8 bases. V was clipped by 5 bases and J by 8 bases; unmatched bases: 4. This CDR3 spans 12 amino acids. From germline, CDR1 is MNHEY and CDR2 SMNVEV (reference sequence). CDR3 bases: TGTGCCAGCAGTGCGACAGGGGACGGCTACACCTTC. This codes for CASSATGDGYTF.

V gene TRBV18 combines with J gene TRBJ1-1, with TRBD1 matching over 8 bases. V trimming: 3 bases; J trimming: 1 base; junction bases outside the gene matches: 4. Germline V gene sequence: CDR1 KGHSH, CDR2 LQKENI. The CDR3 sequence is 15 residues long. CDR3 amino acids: CASSPSQGGNTEAFF. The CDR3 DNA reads TGTGCCAGCTCACCCTCACAGGGGGGGAACACTGAAGCTTTCTTT.

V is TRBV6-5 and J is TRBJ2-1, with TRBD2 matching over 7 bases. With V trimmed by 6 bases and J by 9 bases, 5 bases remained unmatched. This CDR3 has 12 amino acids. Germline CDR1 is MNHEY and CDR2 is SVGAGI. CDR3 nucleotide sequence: TGTGCCAGCAGATCCTTAGCGGGTGAGCAGTTCTTC. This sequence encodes CASRSLAGEQFF.

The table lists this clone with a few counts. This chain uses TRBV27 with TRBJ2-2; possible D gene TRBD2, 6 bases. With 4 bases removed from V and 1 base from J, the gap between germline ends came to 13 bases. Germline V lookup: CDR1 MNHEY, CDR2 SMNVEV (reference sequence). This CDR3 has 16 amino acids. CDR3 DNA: TGTGCCAGCAGTTCAACCGGGACTTTGAACACCGGGGAGCTGTTTTTT. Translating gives CASSSTGTLNTGELFF.

Here the CDR3 reads CASSFHREEAFF. CDR3 DNA: TGTGCCAGCAGCTTTCACCGGGAGGAAGCTTTCTTT. The gene calls are TRBV7-9 and TRBJ1-1; D is undetermined. The V end lost 3 bases, the J end lost 8 bases, and 10 bases lay between the germline ends. The germline V gene has CDR1 SEHNR and CDR2 FQNEAQ (reference sequence). The CDR3 covers 12 residues.

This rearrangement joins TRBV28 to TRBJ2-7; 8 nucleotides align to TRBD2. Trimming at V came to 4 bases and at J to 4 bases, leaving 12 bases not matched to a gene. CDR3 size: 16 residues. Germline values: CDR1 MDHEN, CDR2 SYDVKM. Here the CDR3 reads CASSSPSSGGRYEQYF. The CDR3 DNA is TGTGCCAGCAGTTCCCCAAGCAGCGGGGGACGGTACGAGCAGTACTTC.

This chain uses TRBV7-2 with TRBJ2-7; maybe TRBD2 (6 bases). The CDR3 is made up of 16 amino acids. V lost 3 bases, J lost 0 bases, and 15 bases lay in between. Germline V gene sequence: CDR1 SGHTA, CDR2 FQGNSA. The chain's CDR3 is CASSFGLAVNSYEQYF. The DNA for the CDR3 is TGTGCCAGCAGCTTTGGGTTAGCGGTGAACTCCTACGAGCAGTACTTC.

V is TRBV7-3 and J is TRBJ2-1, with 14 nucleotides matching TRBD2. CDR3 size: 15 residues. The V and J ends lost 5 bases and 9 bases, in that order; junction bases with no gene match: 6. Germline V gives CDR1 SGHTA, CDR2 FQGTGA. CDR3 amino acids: CASSTLGTSGGEQFF. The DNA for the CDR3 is TGTGCCAGCAGCACTCTTGGGACTAGCGGGGGTGAGCAGTTCTTC.

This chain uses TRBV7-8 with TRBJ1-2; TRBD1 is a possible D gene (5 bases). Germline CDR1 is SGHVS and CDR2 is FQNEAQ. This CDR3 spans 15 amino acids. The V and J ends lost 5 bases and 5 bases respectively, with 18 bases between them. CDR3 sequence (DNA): TGTGCCAGCAGCCCTACCGGGACTGCAGGGTATGGCTACACCTTC. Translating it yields CASSPTGTAGYGYTF.

The CDR3 region is CATSGGAGYNEQFF. The CDR3 DNA is TGTGCCACTTCGGGGGGGGCCGGGTACAATGAGCAGTTCTTC. This rearrangement joins TRBV19 to TRBJ2-1, with 8 bases identical to TRBD2. Germline loops: CDR1 LNHDA, CDR2 SQIVND (reference sequence). V was pared by 10 bases and J by 4 bases, with 9 bases of the junction left unmatched. The CDR3 consists of 14 residues.

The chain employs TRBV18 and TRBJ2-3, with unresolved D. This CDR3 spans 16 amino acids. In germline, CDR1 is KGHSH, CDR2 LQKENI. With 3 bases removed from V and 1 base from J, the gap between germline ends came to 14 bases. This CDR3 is CASSPPRIARTDTQYF. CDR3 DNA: TGTGCCAGCTCACCGCCTCGGATAGCACGCACAGATACGCAGTATTTT.

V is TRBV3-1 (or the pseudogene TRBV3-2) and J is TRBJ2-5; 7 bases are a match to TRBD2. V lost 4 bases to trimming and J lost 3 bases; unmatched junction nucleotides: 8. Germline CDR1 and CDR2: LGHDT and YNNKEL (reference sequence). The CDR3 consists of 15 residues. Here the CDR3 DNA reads TGTGCCAGCAGCCCCTGGGGAGGGGCAAAAGAGACCCAGTACTTC. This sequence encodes CASSPWGGAKETQYF.

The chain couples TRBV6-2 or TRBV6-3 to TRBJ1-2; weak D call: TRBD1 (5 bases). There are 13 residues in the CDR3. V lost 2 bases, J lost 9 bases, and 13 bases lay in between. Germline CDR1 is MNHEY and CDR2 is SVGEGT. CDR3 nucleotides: TGTGCCAGCAGTTACCAAAGCCCAGGGAGCTACACCTTC. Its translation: CASSYQSPGSYTF.